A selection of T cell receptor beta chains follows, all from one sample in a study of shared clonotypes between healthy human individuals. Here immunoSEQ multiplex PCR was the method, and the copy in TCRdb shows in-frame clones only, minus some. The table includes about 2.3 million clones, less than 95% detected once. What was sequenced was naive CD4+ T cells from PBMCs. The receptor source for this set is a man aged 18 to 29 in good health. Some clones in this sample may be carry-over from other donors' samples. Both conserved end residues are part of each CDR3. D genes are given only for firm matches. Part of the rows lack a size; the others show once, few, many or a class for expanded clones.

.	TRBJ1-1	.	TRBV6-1	CASSADGTLGTEAFF	TGTGCCAGCAGTGCCGACGGGACATTGGGGACTGAAGCCTTCTTT
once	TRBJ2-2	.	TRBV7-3	CASSPRGKTGELFF	TGTGCCAGCAGCCCACGCGGGAAAACCGGGGAGCTGTTTTTT
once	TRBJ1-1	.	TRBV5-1	CASSWDIMNTEAFF	TGCGCCAGCAGCTGGGACATCATGAACACTGAAGCTTTCTTT
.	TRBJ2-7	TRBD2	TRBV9	CASSVGTSYAQYF	TGTGCCAGCAGCGTAGGGACTAGCTACGCGCAGTACTTC
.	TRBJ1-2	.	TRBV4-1	CASSQEGRDGGYTF	TGCGCCAGCAGCCAAGAAGGCAGGGACGGTGGCTACACCTTC
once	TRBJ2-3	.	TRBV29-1	CSVDASTDTQYF	TGCAGCGTTGATGCGAGCACAGATACGCAGTATTTT
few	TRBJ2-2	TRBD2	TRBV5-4	CASSLVAGEVGELFF	TGTGCCAGCAGCTTGGTAGCGGGAGAGGTCGGGGAGCTGTTTTTT
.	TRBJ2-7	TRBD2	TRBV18	CASSPGTSGPYEQYF	TGTGCCAGCTCACCCGGGACTAGCGGTCCTTACGAGCAGTACTTC
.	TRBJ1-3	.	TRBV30	CAWSRISGNTIYF	TGTGCCTGGAGTCGGATCTCTGGAAACACCATATATTTT
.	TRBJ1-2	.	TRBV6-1	CASRDVNYGYTF	TGTGCCAGCAGAGACGTTAACTATGGCTACACCTTC
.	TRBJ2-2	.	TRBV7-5	CVRSPHRRSTGELFF	TGTGTCAGAAGCCCACACCGGAGATCCACCGGGGAGCTGTTTTTT
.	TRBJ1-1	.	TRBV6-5	CASRAQLNTEAFF	TGTGCCAGCAGGGCACAGTTGAACACTGAAGCTTTCTTT
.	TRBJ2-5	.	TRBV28	CASSGQARGTMETQYF	TGTGCCAGCAGTGGACAGGCCAGAGGGACTATGGAGACCCAGTACTTC
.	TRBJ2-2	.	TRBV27	CASSFQIAGELFF	TGTGCCAGCAGTTTCCAGATTGCCGGGGAGCTGTTTTTT
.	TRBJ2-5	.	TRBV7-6	CASSLAVHTIQETQYF	TGTGCCAGCAGCTTAGCGGTACACACCATCCAAGAGACCCAGTACTTC
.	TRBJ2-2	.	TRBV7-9	CASSNTGELFF	TGTGCCAGCAGCAACACCGGGGAGCTGTTTTTT
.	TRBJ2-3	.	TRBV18	CASSPLEYGSTDTQYF	TGTGCCAGCTCACCACTGGAGTACGGGTCGACAGATACGCAGTATTTT
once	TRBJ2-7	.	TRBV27	CASSLLGPYEQYF	TGTGCCAGCAGTTTACTGGGACCTTACGAGCAGTACTTC
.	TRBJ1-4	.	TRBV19	CASSMGATREKLFF	TGTGCCAGTAGTATGGGGGCGACCCGTGAAAAACTGTTTTTT
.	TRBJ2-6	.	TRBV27	CASSSPGVSSGANVLTF	TGTGCCAGCAGTTCCCCGGGGGTGAGCTCTGGGGCCAACGTCCTGACTTTC
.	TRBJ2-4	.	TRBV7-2	CASSPTGLTKNIQYF	TGTGCCAGCAGCCCCACAGGGTTAACCAAAAACATTCAGTACTTC
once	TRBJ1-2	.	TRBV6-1	CASSEDYWLGYTF	TGTGCCAGCAGTGAAGATTATTGGCTCGGCTACACCTTC
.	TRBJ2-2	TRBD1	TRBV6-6	CASSFDRVQSGELFF	TGTGCCAGCAGTTTCGACAGGGTTCAATCCGGGGAGCTGTTTTTT
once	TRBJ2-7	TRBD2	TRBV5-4	CASSKGLAGGTSYEQYF	TGTGCCAGCAGCAAGGGACTAGCGGGAGGGACCTCCTACGAGCAGTACTTC
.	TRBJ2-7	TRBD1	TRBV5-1	CASSSTGTGSYEQYF	TGCGCCAGCAGTTCGACCGGGACAGGGTCCTACGAGCAGTACTTC
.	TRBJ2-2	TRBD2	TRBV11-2	CASSYSWTSGRAATGELFF	TGTGCCAGCAGCTACTCCTGGACTAGCGGGAGGGCGGCCACCGGGGAGCTGTTTTTT
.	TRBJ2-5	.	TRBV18	CASSGLRETQYF	TGTGCCAGCTCTGGGCTCCGGGAGACCCAGTACTTC
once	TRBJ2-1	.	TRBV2	CASRELGNEQFF	TGTGCCAGCAGAGAACTAGGGAATGAGCAGTTCTTC
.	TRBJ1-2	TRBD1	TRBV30	CAWRPTGAGGYGYTF	TGTGCCTGGAGGCCCACAGGGGCCGGGGGCTATGGCTACACCTTC
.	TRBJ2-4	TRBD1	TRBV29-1	CSTWDRGEENIQYF	TGCAGCACCTGGGACAGGGGCGAGGAAAACATTCAGTACTTC
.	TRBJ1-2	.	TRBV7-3	CASSLEGAYGYTF	TGTGCCAGCAGCTTGGAAGGGGCCTATGGCTACACCTTC
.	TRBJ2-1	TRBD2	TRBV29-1	CSVAPRAGGLDEQFF	TGCAGCGTTGCCCCGAGGGCGGGGGGTTTGGATGAGCAGTTCTTC
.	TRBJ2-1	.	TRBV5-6	CASSLIGSSYNEQFF	TGTGCCAGCAGCTTGATTGGGAGCTCCTACAATGAGCAGTTCTTC
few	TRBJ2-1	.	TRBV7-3	CASSLTGRQFF	TGTGCCAGCAGCCTCACGGGGAGGCAGTTCTTC
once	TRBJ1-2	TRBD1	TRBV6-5	CASSASGTGVYGYTF	TGTGCCAGCAGTGCATCCGGGACAGGGGTCTATGGCTACACCTTC
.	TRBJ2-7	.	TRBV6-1	CASSVGRTVSYEQYF	TGTGCCAGCAGTGTAGGACGGACCGTCTCCTACGAGCAGTACTTC